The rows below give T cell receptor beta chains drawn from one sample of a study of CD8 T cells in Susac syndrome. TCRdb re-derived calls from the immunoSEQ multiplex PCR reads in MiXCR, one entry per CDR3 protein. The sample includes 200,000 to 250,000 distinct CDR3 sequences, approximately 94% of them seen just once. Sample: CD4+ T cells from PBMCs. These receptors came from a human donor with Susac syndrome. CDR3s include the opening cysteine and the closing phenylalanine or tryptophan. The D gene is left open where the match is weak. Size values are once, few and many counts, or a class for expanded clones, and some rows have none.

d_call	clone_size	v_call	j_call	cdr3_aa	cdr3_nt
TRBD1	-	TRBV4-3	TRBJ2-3	CASSQVSGQARADTQYF	TGCGCCAGCAGCCAAGTTTCCGGACAGGCAAGGGCAGATACGCAGTATTTT
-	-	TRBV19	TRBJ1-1	CASRDGARTAEAFF	TGTGCCAGCCGCGACGGAGCTCGGACCGCTGAAGCTTTCTTT
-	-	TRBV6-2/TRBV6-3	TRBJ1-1	CASKTGTRTEAFF	TGTGCCAGCAAGACCGGGACGCGGACTGAAGCTTTCTTT
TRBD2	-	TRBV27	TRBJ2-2	CASSLRYPAGALNTGELFF	TGTGCCAGCAGTTTACGGTATCCAGCGGGGGCCTTGAACACCGGGGAGCTGTTTTTT
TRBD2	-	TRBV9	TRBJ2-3	CASSVEPAGGPRDTQYF	TGTGCCAGCAGCGTAGAGCCAGCGGGGGGGCCAAGAGATACGCAGTATTTT
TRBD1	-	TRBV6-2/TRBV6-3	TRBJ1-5	CASSYDRGNQPQHF	TGTGCCAGCAGTTACGACAGGGGGAATCAGCCCCAGCATTTT
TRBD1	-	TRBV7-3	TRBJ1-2	CASSRTGTAYGYTF	TGTGCCAGCAGCCGCACCGGGACAGCCTATGGCTACACCTTC
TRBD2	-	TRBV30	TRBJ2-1	CAWTSGAYNEQFF	TGTGCCTGGACTAGCGGGGCCTACAATGAGCAGTTCTTC
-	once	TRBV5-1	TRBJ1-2	CASSPSAGGADGYTF	TGCGCCAGCAGCCCATCTGCGGGGGGCGCGGATGGCTACACCTTC
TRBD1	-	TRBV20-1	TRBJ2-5	CSATSDRGETQYF	TGCAGTGCCACCTCCGACAGGGGAGAGACCCAGTACTTC
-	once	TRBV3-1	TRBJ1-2	CASSQGGRQGDGYTF	TGTGCCAGCAGCCAAGGGGGGCGGCAGGGAGATGGCTACACCTTC
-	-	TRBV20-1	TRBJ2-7	CSARAPGAYEQYF	TGCAGTGCTAGGGCGCCGGGTGCCTACGAGCAGTACTTC
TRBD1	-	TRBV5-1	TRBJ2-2	CASSWTGETGELFF	TGCGCCAGCAGCTGGACAGGGGAAACCGGGGAGCTGTTTTTT
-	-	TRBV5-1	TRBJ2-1	CASSLESFAGSNNEQFF	TGCGCCAGCAGCTTGGAGTCCTTTGCGGGGAGTAACAATGAGCAGTTCTTC
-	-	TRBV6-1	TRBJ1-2	CASRINGYTF	TGTGCCAGCAGGATTAATGGCTACACCTTC
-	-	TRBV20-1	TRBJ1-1	CSVTTEGTEAFF	TGCAGTGTTACGACCGAGGGCACTGAAGCTTTCTTT
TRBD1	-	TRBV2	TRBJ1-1	CASRAGTGGAAEAFF	TGTGCCAGCAGGGCCGGGACAGGGGGCGCCGCTGAAGCTTTCTTT
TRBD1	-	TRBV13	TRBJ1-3	CASSHQGQANTIYF	TGTGCCAGCAGCCACCAGGGACAGGCTAACACCATATATTTT
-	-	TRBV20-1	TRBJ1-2	CSAPGSQPNYGYTF	TGCAGTGCTCCCGGGTCGCAACCTAACTATGGCTACACCTTC
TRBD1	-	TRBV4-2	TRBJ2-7	CASSQVGQGIEQYF	TGTGCCAGCAGCCAGGTAGGACAGGGGATCGAGCAGTACTTC
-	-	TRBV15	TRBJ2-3	CATNPGFSTDTQYF	TGTGCCACCAACCCAGGGTTTAGCACAGATACGCAGTATTTT
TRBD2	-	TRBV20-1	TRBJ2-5	CSTDPGRGVGETQYF	TGCAGTACCGACCCGGGACGGGGGGTAGGAGAGACCCAGTACTTC
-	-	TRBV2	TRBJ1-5	CASSEEAFSNQPQHF	TGTGCCAGCAGTGAAGAGGCGTTCAGCAATCAGCCCCAGCATTTT
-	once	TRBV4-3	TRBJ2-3	CASSQEGQAGTDTQYF	TGCGCCAGCAGCCAAGAAGGGCAGGCGGGCACAGATACGCAGTATTTT
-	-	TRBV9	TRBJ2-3	CASSPIRSTQYF	TGTGCCAGCAGTCCCATAAGGAGTACGCAGTATTTT
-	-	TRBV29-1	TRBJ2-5	CSVGRSQETQYF	TGCAGCGTTGGCAGGTCCCAAGAGACCCAGTACTTC
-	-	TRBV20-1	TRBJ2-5	CSLAAQETQYF	TGCAGCTTGGCAGCTCAAGAGACCCAGTACTTC
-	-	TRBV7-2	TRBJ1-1	CASSLAAGGLGTEAFF	TGTGCCAGCAGCTTAGCAGCGGGGGGGCTCGGGACTGAAGCTTTCTTT
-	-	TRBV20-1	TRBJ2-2	CSARPRVATGELFF	TGCAGTGCTAGACCCAGGGTGGCCACCGGGGAGCTGTTTTTT
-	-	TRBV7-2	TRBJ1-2	CASSLETESYGYTF	TGTGCCAGCAGCTTGGAGACGGAGAGCTATGGCTACACCTTC
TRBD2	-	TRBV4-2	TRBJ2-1	CASSHTSGRDNEQFF	TGTGCCAGCAGCCATACTAGCGGGAGGGACAATGAGCAGTTCTTC